This entry is about one T cell receptor beta chain. Its antigen is still unknown. The data were produced by immunoSEQ multiplex PCR, yet TCRdb's version contains in-frame clones alone and is incomplete. The sample consists of under 85,000 clones, 88% of them appearing once. The CDR3 sequence is 13 residues long. Trimming left V 7 bases short and J 0 bases short, with 9 bases between. CDR1 SEHNR and CDR2 FQNEAQ come from the germline V gene (reference sequence). This entry belongs to a study of OX40 agonist ivuxolimab in advanced cancers. Study overall: Ivuxolimab was delivered to patients intravenously every 2 weeks at doses spanning 0.01 to 10 mg/kg.

Study observations and caveats: Clonal expansion was among the lowest in partial responders at 0.1-3.0 mg/kg, especially CD8+.

The material was CD4+ or CD8+ T cells sorted from blood, obtained in a trial of the OX40 agonist ivuxolimab. The chain joins TRBV7-9 to TRBJ1-1; unclear D gene. This sequence originates from an adult with an advanced solid tumor such as melanoma, head and neck, liver or kidney cancer. DNA of the CDR3: TGTGCCAGCAACCCGCGAATGAACACTGAAGCTTTCTTT. Its protein product is CASNPRMNTEAFF.